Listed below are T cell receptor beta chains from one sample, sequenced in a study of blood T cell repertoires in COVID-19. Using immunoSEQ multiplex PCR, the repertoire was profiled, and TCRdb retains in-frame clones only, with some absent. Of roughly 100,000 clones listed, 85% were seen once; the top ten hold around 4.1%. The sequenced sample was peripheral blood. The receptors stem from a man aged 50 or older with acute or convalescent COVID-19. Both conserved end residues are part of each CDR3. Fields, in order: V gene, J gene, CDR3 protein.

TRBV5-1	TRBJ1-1	CASSLESTGNTEAFF
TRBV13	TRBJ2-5	CASSLRQERRETQYF
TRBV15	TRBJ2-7	CATSRAGQGAYEQYF
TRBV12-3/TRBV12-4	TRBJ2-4	CASSPGTGNIQYF
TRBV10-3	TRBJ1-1	CAMGTGMNTEAFF
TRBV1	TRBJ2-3	CTSRAGPDVADTQYF
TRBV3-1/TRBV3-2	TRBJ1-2	CASVGQNYGYTF
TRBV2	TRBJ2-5	CASSDPGQGVETQYF
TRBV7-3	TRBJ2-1	CASSLNSLGSGEQFF
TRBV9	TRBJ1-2	CASSVVSRVAGNGYTF
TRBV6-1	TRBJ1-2	CASSEAGHPYGYTF
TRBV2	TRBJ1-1	CASSTWTAYTEAFF
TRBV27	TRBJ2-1	CASSLRATSGGLNEQFF
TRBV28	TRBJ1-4	CASSLPGPVTNEKLFF
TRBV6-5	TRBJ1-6	CASKGAKDNSPLHF
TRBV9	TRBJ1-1	CASSVGREQNTEAFF
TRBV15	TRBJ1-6	CATSRDTAGQSPLHF
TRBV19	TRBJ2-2	CASTKQGGTGELFF
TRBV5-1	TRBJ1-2	CASSLNRGQFSHGYTF
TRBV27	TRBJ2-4	CASSPGAGGPNIQYF
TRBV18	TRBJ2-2	CASSSERGYTGELFF
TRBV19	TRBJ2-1	CASSAGQNNEQFF
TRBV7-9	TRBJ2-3	CASSLVWGDTDTQYF
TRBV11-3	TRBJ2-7	CASRLHTSYEQYF
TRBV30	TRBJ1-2	CAWTRQGANYGYTF
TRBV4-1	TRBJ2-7	CASSLSTGSTSYEQYF
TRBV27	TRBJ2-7	CASRPQGQPYEQYF
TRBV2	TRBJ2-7	CASSSRGRNPFEQYF
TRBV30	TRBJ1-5	CAWSLAGRNQPQHF
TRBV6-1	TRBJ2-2	CASSEVSGVDPGELFF
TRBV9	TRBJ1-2	CASSVVPGDWGYTF
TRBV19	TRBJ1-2	CASSIPGRHYGYTF
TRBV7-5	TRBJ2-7	CARRLGVSGIYEQYF
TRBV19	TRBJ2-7	CASSAGLYEQYF
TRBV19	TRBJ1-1	CASSRDRDGLNTEAFF
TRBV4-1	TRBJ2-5	CASSQGTGFQETQYF
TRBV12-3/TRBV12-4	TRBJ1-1	CASSGTGRNEAFF
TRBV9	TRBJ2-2	CASSPGVAGAYTGELFF